These T cell receptor beta chains were read from a single sample in a study of shared T cell receptors in the human thymus. The repertoire was sequenced with immunoSEQ multiplex PCR; TCRdb's copy has only in-frame clones and lacks some. The table includes roughly 500,000 clones, around 78% detected once. The same data also went into a second study, on human thymus T cells.

Sequencing was done on a sample of thymocytes. The receptors stem from a boy younger than two with a congenital heart defect. Each CDR3 is given with its conserved first and last residue. The D gene is left open where the match is weak. Rows give clone size only sometimes, using once, few, many, or a class for an expanded clone.

abundance,v_gene,d_gene,j_gene,CDR3aa,CDR3nt
.,TRBV7-2,TRBD1,TRBJ2-7,CASSGTGPYEQYF,TGTGCCAGCAGCGGGACAGGGCCCTACGAGCAGTACTTC
.,TRBV7-2,TRBD2,TRBJ2-7,CASSLAREAGGEYEQYF,TGTGCCAGCAGCTTAGCGAGGGAAGCGGGAGGAGAATACGAGCAGTACTTC
.,TRBV5-4,TRBD1,TRBJ1-1,CASSLIGTGDTEAFF,TGTGCCAGCAGCTTGATCGGGACAGGGGACACTGAAGCTTTCTTT
few,TRBV5-4,TRBD1,TRBJ1-1,CASSLASTGSNTEAFF,TGTGCCAGCAGCTTGGCTTCGACAGGGTCCAACACTGAAGCTTTCTTT
.,TRBV19,TRBD1,TRBJ2-3,CASSTGDRAVAEWGTDTQYF,TGTGCCAGTAGTACGGGGGACAGGGCCGTGGCGGAATGGGGCACAGATACGCAGTATTTT
.,TRBV5-1,.,TRBJ2-1,CASSGTGTPHGYNEQFF,TGCGCCAGCAGCGGGACCGGGACTCCCCATGGGTACAATGAGCAGTTCTTC
.,TRBV27,TRBD1,TRBJ2-7,CASSPDRDPYEQYF,TGTGCCAGCAGTCCGGACAGGGACCCCTACGAGCAGTACTTC
.,TRBV6-5,.,TRBJ2-1,CASSKGGYNEQFF,TGTGCCAGCAGCAAGGGAGGCTACAATGAGCAGTTCTTC
.,TRBV4-3,TRBD2,TRBJ2-3,CASSQGITSGCTDTQYF,TGCGCCAGCAGCCAAGGGATCACTAGCGGATGCACAGATACGCAGTATTTT
.,TRBV30,TRBD1,TRBJ1-1,CAWSVEGAQGRRTFF,TGTGCCTGGAGTGTAGAGGGGGCACAGGGACGCAGGACTTTCTTT
.,TRBV4-2,TRBD2,TRBJ2-4,CASSHPTRASGREGKNIQYF,TGTGCCAGCAGCCACCCGACTAGGGCTAGCGGGAGGGAAGGCAAAAACATTCAGTACTTC
.,TRBV6-6,.,TRBJ1-2,CAVAGDYGYTF,TGTGCCGTGGCAGGGGACTATGGCTACACCTTC
few,TRBV27,TRBD1,TRBJ2-1,CASSSRDSSRGYNEQFF,TGTGCCAGCAGTTCTAGGGACAGCTCGAGGGGATACAATGAGCAGTTCTTC
.,TRBV30,.,TRBJ1-5,CAWSDEGSNQPQHF,TGTGCCTGGAGTGATGAGGGTAGCAATCAGCCCCAGCATTTT
.,TRBV4-3,TRBD2,TRBJ2-1,CASSQDPDPLAGGPYNEQFF,TGCGCCAGCAGCCAAGATCCCGATCCGCTAGCGGGAGGGCCATACAATGAGCAGTTCTTC
.,TRBV28,.,TRBJ1-1,CASSRWGGNTEAFF,TGTGCCAGCAGTCGTTGGGGGGGGAACACTGAAGCTTTCTTT
.,TRBV9,.,TRBJ1-2,CASRDPGGYTF,TGTGCCAGCAGAGACCCGGGTGGCTACACCTTC
.,TRBV9,TRBD1,TRBJ2-3,CASSFRTGARDTQYF,TGTGCCAGCAGCTTCCGGACAGGCGCCCGGGATACGCAGTATTTT
.,TRBV7-8,TRBD1,TRBJ2-7,CASHPGTGGYEQYF,TGTGCCAGTCACCCCGGGACAGGGGGCTACGAGCAGTACTTC
few,TRBV15,TRBD1,TRBJ1-2,CATSRSKGQENYGYTF,TGTGCCACCAGCCGATCAAAAGGACAGGAGAACTATGGCTACACCTTC
.,TRBV7-6,.,TRBJ2-1,CASSLNPTPSSYNEQFF,TGTGCCAGCAGCTTGAACCCGACTCCGAGCTCCTACAATGAGCAGTTCTTC
few,TRBV4-1,.,TRBJ2-1,CASSQDREDNEQFF,TGCGCCAGCAGCCAAGATCGGGAAGACAATGAGCAGTTCTTC
.,TRBV15,TRBD2,TRBJ2-5,CATFLAGGEETQYF,TGTGCCACCTTTCTAGCGGGAGGGGAAGAGACCCAGTACTTC
once,TRBV4-3,.,TRBJ2-7,CASSQDVSRDEQYF,TGCGCCAGCAGCCAAGATGTTTCCAGGGACGAGCAGTACTTC
.,TRBV5-6,.,TRBJ1-3,CASTIRPSGSSGNTIYF,TGTGCCAGCACCATCCGACCCAGTGGGAGCTCTGGAAACACCATATATTTT
.,TRBV18,.,TRBJ2-7,CASSPRLAGLDPYEQYF,TGTGCCAGCTCACCACGGCTCGCAGGGCTCGATCCTTACGAGCAGTACTTC
.,TRBV9,.,TRBJ2-2,CASSVGVGGARTGELFF,TGTGCCAGCAGCGTAGGGGTCGGAGGGGCGCGCACCGGGGAGCTGTTTTTT
.,TRBV7-7,TRBD2,TRBJ2-2,CASSSGTSGSVGELFF,TGTGCTAGCAGCTCCGGGACTAGCGGGAGCGTCGGGGAGCTGTTTTTT
.,TRBV15,.,TRBJ2-2,CATSRDEKGPPHTGELFF,TGTGCCACCAGCAGAGACGAAAAGGGGCCCCCCCACACCGGGGAGCTGTTTTTT
.,TRBV28,.,TRBJ1-4,CASSLLTTFRLRPKKLFF,TGTGCCAGCAGTTTATTGACGACATTCCGTCTTAGGCCTAAAAAACTGTTTTTT
.,TRBV28,.,TRBJ1-2,CASSLIGAVNYGYTF,TGTGCCAGCAGTTTAATAGGGGCGGTTAACTATGGCTACACCTTC
.,TRBV28,TRBD2,TRBJ2-7,CASSFPWASGPYEQYF,TGTGCCAGCAGTTTCCCCTGGGCTAGCGGACCCTACGAGCAGTACTTC
.,TRBV7-6,TRBD2,TRBJ2-7,CASSGGLADYEQYF,TGTGCCAGCAGCGGGGGACTAGCGGACTACGAGCAGTACTTC
.,TRBV7-9,TRBD2,TRBJ2-3,CASSLPGLAGELAPDTQYF,TGTGCCAGCAGCTTACCGGGACTAGCGGGAGAACTCGCCCCAGATACGCAGTATTTT
.,TRBV6-6,TRBD1,TRBJ1-4,CASRRQGGEKLFF,TGTGCCAGCAGGCGACAGGGTGGCGAAAAACTGTTTTTT
.,TRBV20-1,.,TRBJ2-5,CSASGATQYF,TGCAGTGCTAGTGGGGCGACCCAGTACTTC
few,TRBV11-3,TRBD2,TRBJ2-1,CASSLGTSPEQFF,TGTGCCAGCAGCTTAGGGACTAGCCCTGAGCAGTTCTTC